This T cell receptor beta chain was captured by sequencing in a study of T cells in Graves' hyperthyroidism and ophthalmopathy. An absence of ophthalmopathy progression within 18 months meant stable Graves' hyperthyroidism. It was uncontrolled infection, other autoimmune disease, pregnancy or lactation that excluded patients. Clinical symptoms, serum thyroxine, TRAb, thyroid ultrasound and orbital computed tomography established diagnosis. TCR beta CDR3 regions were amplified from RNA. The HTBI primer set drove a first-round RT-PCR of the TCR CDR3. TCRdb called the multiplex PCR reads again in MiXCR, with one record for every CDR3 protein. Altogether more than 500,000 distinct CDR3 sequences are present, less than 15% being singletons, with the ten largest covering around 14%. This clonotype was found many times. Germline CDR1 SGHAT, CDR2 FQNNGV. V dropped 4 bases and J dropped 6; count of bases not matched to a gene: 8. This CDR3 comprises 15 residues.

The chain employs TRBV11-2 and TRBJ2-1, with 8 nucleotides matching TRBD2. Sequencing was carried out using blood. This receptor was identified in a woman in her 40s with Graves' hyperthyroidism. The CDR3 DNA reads TGTGCCAGCAGCTCTATTGGGACTAGGTCCAATGAGCAGTTCTTC. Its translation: CASSSIGTRSNEQFF.